A single sample is the source of the 24 T cell receptor beta chains below, sequenced in a study of T-cell memory formation after mild COVID-19. TCRdb reanalysed the 5' RACE reads using MiXCR and keeps one entry per CDR3 protein. The sample shows some 190,000 distinct CDR3 sequences, roughly 17% of them seen only once. The sequencing input was PBMCs or a T cell subset sorted from them (not recorded which). These receptors were collected from an adult woman who had mild COVID-19 (a few samples of this study predate the infection). Cell type and time point are not known.

The chain carries TRBV12-3 or TRBV12-4 and TRBJ2-1; 11 bases align to TRBD1. V was pared by 5 bases and J by 15 bases, with 18 bases of the junction left unmatched. The length of the CDR3 is 16 residues. This CDR3 is CASSGGQGAAGVARFF. The CDR3 DNA follows: TGTGCCAGCAGTGGTGGACAGGGGGCAGCGGGAGTCGCCCGGTTCTTC.

Written as DNA, the CDR3 is TGCGCCAGCAGCTTGGAGGGGGGCGGACAGTTCTTC. Translation: CASSLEGGGQFF. The V and J genes are TRBV5-1 and TRBJ2-1; D may be TRBD1 or TRBD2 (6 bases each). CDR1 and CDR2 from the germline V gene are SGHRS and YFSETQ. CDR3 length: 12 amino acids. The V end was cut by 0 bases, the J end by 13 bases, with 11 bases between. The complete variable domain, with remaining parts taken from reference TRBV5-1 and TRBJ2-1, reads KAGVTQTPRYLIKTRGQQVTLSCSPISGHRSVSWYQQTPGQGLQFLFEYFSETQRNKGNFPGRFSGRQFSNSRSEMNVSTLELGDSALYLCASSLEGGGQFFGPGTRLTVL.

This clonotype was seen more than once but under ten times. The V gene is TRBV4-3, the J gene TRBJ1-1; D may be TRBD1 (5 bases). Germline V gene data show CDR1 as LGHNA and CDR2 as YSLEER. The V and J ends lost 0 bases and 1 base respectively, with 12 bases between them. There are 16 residues in the CDR3. The CDR3 DNA reads as TGCGCCAGCAGCCAAGACAGGGCGAGGAGGAACACTGAAGCTTTCTTT. Its translation is CASSQDRARRNTEAFF.

The V gene is TRBV6-5, the J gene TRBJ2-5; either TRBD1 or TRBD2 may supply D (7 bases each). The length of the CDR3 is 15 residues. Between the trimmed V and J ends, which lost 7 bases and 4 bases, there was a span of 19 bases. The germline V gene has CDR1 MNHEY and CDR2 SVGAGI. DNA of the CDR3: TGTGCCAGCAACCGACAGGGAGGGACCAGAGAGACCCAGTACTTC. This codes for CASNRQGGTRETQYF.

The chain recombines TRBV12-3 or TRBV12-4 with TRBJ2-2, with 13 bases identical to TRBD2. The junction had 4 bases not matched to a gene; V was cut back by 5 bases and J by 1 base. CDR3 size: 17 residues. The CDR3 DNA reads as TGTGCCAGCAGTCCACTAGCGGGAGGGTTGAACACCGGGGAGCTGTTTTTT. This codes for CASSPLAGGLNTGELFF.

The chain carries TRBV7-9 and TRBJ2-3; the match to TRBD1 covers 8 bases. This CDR3 contains 15 residues. The germline CDR1 and CDR2 sequences are SEHNR and FQNEAQ (reference sequence). V gave up 7 bases and J gave up 4 bases; unmatched junction bases: 10. CDR3 nucleotide sequence: TGTGCCAGCAACGGACCGGGACAGGCGTCAGATACGCAGTATTTT. This translates into CASNGPGQASDTQYF. Full variable domain (remainder filled in from reference TRBV7-9 and TRBJ2-3): DTGVSQNPRHKITKRGQNVTFRCDPISEHNRLYWYRQTLGQGPEFLTYFQNEAQLEKSRLLSDRFSAERPKGSFSTLEIQRTEQGDSAMYLCASNGPGQASDTQYFGPGTRLTVL.

The chain couples TRBV20-1 to TRBJ1-2, with D possibly matching TRBD1 (5 bases). The germline CDR1 and CDR2 sequences are DFQATT and SNEGSKA (reference sequence). The length of the CDR3 is 13 residues. Trimming removed 4 bases from V and 1 base from J, with 10 bases in between. CDR3 sequence (DNA): TGCAGTGCTATGTCAGGGAATAACTATGGCTACACCTTC. It is translated as CSAMSGNNYGYTF.

The chain links TRBV27 to TRBJ2-7; 7 bases match TRBD1. Losses at the gene ends were 5 bases for V and 3 bases for J; bases not matched to a gene: 7. CDR1 MNHEY and CDR2 SMNVEV come from the germline V gene (reference sequence). The length of the CDR3 is 14 residues. CDR3 in DNA: TGTGCCAGCAGTCAACCGGGACAGCACTACGAGCAGTACTTC. Translation gives CASSQPGQHYEQYF.

The J gene is TRBJ1-5, the V gene TRBV7-9; D ambiguous. Germline CDR1 reads SEHNR; CDR2 reads FQNEAQ (reference sequence). Trimming removed 2 bases from V and 1 base from J, with 18 bases in between. The length of the CDR3 is 18 residues. The CDR3 DNA follows: TGTGCCAGCAGCTTATATGGTTTGTGGCTGAAAAGCAATCAGCCCCAGCATTTT. It is translated as CASSLYGLWLKSNQPQHF.

The chain uses TRBV9 and TRBJ1-5; D gene unclear. The V end was cut by 4 bases, the J end by 7 bases, with 12 bases between. The CDR3 is 13 residues long. Germline lookup yields CDR1 SGDLS and CDR2 YYNGEE. CDR3 amino acids: CASSLGLQQPQHF. CDR3 DNA: TGTGCCAGCAGCCTAGGACTCCAACAGCCCCAGCATTTT.

This clonotype was detected many times. The chain joins TRBV28 to TRBJ2-7; 7 bases are a match to TRBD2. The CDR3 covers 14 residues. J gave up 1 base and V 3 bases, and 3 bases lay outside the gene matches. Per germline, CDR1 MDHEN and CDR2 SYDVKM. The CDR3 spells CASSFQGGSYEQYF. As DNA, the CDR3 is TGTGCCAGCAGTTTCCAGGGAGGGTCCTACGAGCAGTACTTC.

This clonotype has at least ten counts. The V and J genes are TRBV11-2 and TRBJ2-3; D may match TRBD1 or TRBD2 (5 bases each). Germline V gene data show CDR1 as SGHAT and CDR2 as FQNNGV. The CDR3 spans 16 residues. V lost 5 bases and J 0 bases, leaving 15 bases between the germline ends. CDR3: CASSPRGRGSTDTQYF. The CDR3, as DNA: TGTGCCAGCAGCCCGAGGGGCCGCGGAAGCACAGATACGCAGTATTTT.

The chain is built from TRBV4-1 and TRBJ1-1; no clear D gene. The CDR3 length is 15 residues. Looked up from germline, CDR1 is MGHRA and CDR2 is YSYEKL. The V gene lost 4 bases and the J gene lost 4 bases, with 16 bases spanning the gap. The CDR3 protein is CASSRTSVLSTEAFF. The CDR3 DNA reads TGCGCCAGCAGCCGAACGTCGGTATTGAGCACTGAAGCTTTCTTT.

The chain couples TRBV7-8 to TRBJ1-6, with 10 nucleotides matching TRBD1. There are 16 residues in the CDR3. Per the germline V gene, CDR1 is SGHVS and CDR2 is FQNEAQ. Trimming removed 5 bases from V and 6 bases from J; junction bases left unmatched: 7. In DNA form, the CDR3 reads TGTGCCAGCAGCCCTAGGACAGGGGGGATTAATTCACCCCTCCACTTT. Encoded protein: CASSPRTGGINSPLHF.

The CDR3 loop is CASSLLGLQGGAFF. The CDR3 nucleotides read TGTGCCAGCAGCCTTTTGGGACTCCAAGGGGGAGCTTTCTTT. The chain uses TRBV7-2 and TRBJ1-1, with TRBD1 as a possible D gene (6 bases). This CDR3 spans 14 amino acids. Germline V lookup: CDR1 SGHTA, CDR2 FQGNSA. The ends were cut back, 5 bases at V and 10 bases at J, with 20 bases in the middle. Looking up the rest from reference TRBV7-2 and TRBJ1-1 gives the full variable domain: GAGVSQSPSNKVTEKGKDVELRCDPISGHTALYWYRQSLGQGLEFLIYFQGNSAPDKSGLPSDRFSAERTGGSVSTLTIQRTQQEDSAVYLCASSLLGLQGGAFFGQGTRLTVV.

This clonotype was counted ten times or more. The J gene is TRBJ2-3, the V gene TRBV6-6; D may be TRBD2 (5 bases). Trimming took off 6 bases at V and 0 bases at J, with 16 bases between the two ends. The CDR3 runs to 16 residues. The V gene's germline CDR1 is MNHNY and CDR2 SVGAGI (reference sequence). CDR3 nucleotide sequence: TGTGCCAGCAGACCTTGGGGAGCGGCTAGCACAGATACGCAGTATTTT. It yields the protein CASRPWGAASTDTQYF.

This clonotype came up a few times. The chain combines TRBV7-3 with TRBJ1-1; D possibly corresponds to TRBD1 (5 bases). The CDR3 totals 15 residues. CDR1 and CDR2 from the germline V gene are SGHTA and FQGTGA. Trimming removed 5 bases from V and 1 base from J, with 14 bases in between. The CDR3 DNA reads as TGTGCCAGCAGCGCGGGGACTTCCCGGAACACTGAAGCTTTCTTT. Translated: CASSAGTSRNTEAFF.

The chain couples TRBV3-1 to TRBJ1-1, with D perhaps matching TRBD1 (5 bases). V dropped 0 bases and J dropped 5 bases, with 16 bases sitting between them. The germline V gene encodes CDR1 LGHDT and CDR2 YNNKEL (reference sequence). CDR3 length: 16 residues. Here the CDR3 DNA reads TGTGCCAGCAGCCAAGATAATCGGGTCGGGGGGACTGAAGCTTTCTTT. Its translation: CASSQDNRVGGTEAFF.

This chain joins TRBV12-5 and TRBJ2-1, with 8 bases lining up with TRBD1. Unmatched junction bases numbered 3, after V lost 0 bases and J lost 2 bases. There are 16 residues in the CDR3. The germline CDR1 and CDR2 sequences are LGHNT and FRNRAP. As DNA, the CDR3 is TGTGCTAGTGGTTTGGTACCGACAGGGGCCTACAATGAGCAGTTCTTC. The encoded protein is CASGLVPTGAYNEQFF.

This clonotype has a handful of counts. The V and J genes are TRBV24-1 and TRBJ1-5; no definite D call. CDR3 length: 14 amino acids. Germline-derived CDR1 and CDR2 are KGHDR and SFDVKD. The V gene lost 10 bases and the J gene lost 0 bases, with 12 bases spanning the gap. CDR3 residues: CATQQRDSNQPQHF. As DNA, the CDR3 is TGTGCCACTCAACAAAGAGATAGCAATCAGCCCCAGCATTTT.

The chain has TRBV5-1 and TRBJ2-1; D gene unclear. Germline V gene sequence: CDR1 SGHRS, CDR2 YFSETQ. This CDR3 is 16 amino acids long. The V gene lost 0 bases and the J gene lost 5 bases, with 15 bases spanning the gap. CDR3 amino acids: CASSLVGLVENNEQFF. The CDR3 nucleotides are TGCGCCAGCAGCTTGGTTGGGCTGGTAGAAAACAATGAGCAGTTCTTC.

V gene TRBV7-3 combines with J gene TRBJ1-1; a possible D gene is TRBD1 (5 bases). This CDR3 region has 13 residues. From germline, CDR1 is SGHTA and CDR2 FQGTGA. Deletions cut 2 bases from V and 6 bases from J, with 10 bases between. The CDR3 DNA is TGTGCCAGCAGCTTAGGGGGGAGCGCTGAAGCTTTCTTT. The encoded protein is CASSLGGSAEAFF.

There are a few counts of this clonotype. V is TRBV10-3 and J is TRBJ2-7; D ambiguous. This CDR3 spans 10 amino acids. Germline loops: CDR1 ENHRY, CDR2 SYGVKD. The V end was cut by 8 bases, the J end by 1 base, with 3 bases between. The DNA for the CDR3 is TGTGCCATCGGATCCTACGAGCAGTACTTC. Protein product: CAIGSYEQYF.

The rearrangement links TRBV20-1 to TRBJ2-3; no reliable D call. This CDR3 contains 16 residues. Germline lookup yields CDR1 DFQATT and CDR2 SNEGSKA (reference sequence). Deletions cut 2 bases from V and 8 bases from J, with 23 bases between. The CDR3 loop is CSARLRVFSLMTTQYF. The CDR3 DNA sequence: TGCAGTGCTAGACTAAGGGTTTTCTCACTGATGACTACGCAGTATTTT.